This T cell receptor beta chain was identified in a study of blood T cell repertoires in COVID-19 (dated by TCRdb to 2020 to 2022). With regard to the full study: Samples from collaborators originated in the United States, Italy and Spain and spanned both the acute and convalescent phases of COVID-19. Where available, HLA class I and class II types were taken from metadata supplied by the sample provider and were not determined by assay-based typing. The prospective study material was composed of cDNA or gDNA derived from T cells, B-cell-depleted T cells, or PBMCs. The repertoires were made available in a free public database intended to serve as a resource for research on the immune response to SARS-CoV-2. The samples were drawn from two sources: the first 160 participants of the ongoing ImmuneRACE study, and over 1,000 subjects contributed by 6 global collaborators. The dataset comprised deeply sampled blood TCRbeta repertoires from subjects exposed to, actively infected with, or recovered from COVID-19. A de-identified subject ID, COVID-19 status, age in years and sex were almost always included in the sample metadata.

TCRbeta CDR3 regions were amplified from genomic DNA by means of the immunoSEQ Assay, a bias-controlled multiplex PCR. The published analysis was carried out like this. The number of nucleated cells in each sample was estimated from the amplification of reference gene primers within the assay. To quantify the absolute abundance of each unique TCRbeta CDR3 rearrangement, sequence reads were collapsed and filtered. For each sample, productive Simpson clonality was calculated by taking the square root of Simpson's diversity index across productive rearrangements. Drawn from immuneACCESS, this table holds only the in-frame rearrangements with V and J called that TCRdb kept. Clones are partly lost; checked studies trace under half to an unresolved V gene and leave the rest unexplained. Clone size and V and J calls were adopted from that table, with D and trimming inferred from the DNA. The sample yields 200,000 to 250,000 clones; 70% to 90% were counted once. Roughly 10% of the sample is held by the ten biggest clonotypes.

Overall results and qualifications from the work: The quantity of clinical and demographic metadata differed by source and by participant and was supplied without curation.

Participants in the prospective study were enrolled through a virtual design, were aged about 18 to 100 years, and lived in under 25 United States geographic areas. In the prospective study, cohorts were assigned on the basis of participant-reported clinical history obtained from a screening survey and a study questionnaire. Recovered participants in ImmuneRACE Cohort 3 were defined by two consecutive negative NP/OP PCR tests, clearance by a healthcare professional, or resolution of symptoms. Each participant in the prospective study had whole blood, serum and a nasopharyngeal or oropharyngeal swab collected by mobile phlebotomists. Prospective study participants could optionally give additional blood draws and questionnaires over a 2-month period. Prospective study blood samples were shipped either frozen or at room temperature before DNA extraction. Deletion took 4 bases off V and 4 bases off J, with a span of 16 bases between the germline ends. For CDR1 and CDR2, the germline V gene lists SGHTA and FQGNSA. The CDR3 contains 15 residues, cysteine and phenylalanine counted. CDR3 DNA only is kept here, 45 bases in frame from base 1.

Details on this clone: Its antigen remains undetermined. It has no much larger one-base neighbor in the sample; base qualities were not kept.

The specimen was PBMCs or T cells enriched from blood (not recorded which). The chain is encoded by TRBV7-2 joined to TRBJ1-1, and possibly TRBD1, on 6 matching bases. This receptor was identified in a man in his thirties or forties who had recovered from COVID-19. This receptor carries the CDR3 CASSSYPGQGTEAFF. The nucleotide sequence reads TGTGCCAGCAGCTCATACCCGGGACAAGGCACTGAAGCTTTCTTT. With the portions outside the CDR3 filled from the reference TRBV7-2 and TRBJ1-1 genes, the complete variable region becomes GAGVSQSPSNKVTEKGKDVELRCDPISGHTALYWYRQSLGQGLEFLIYFQGNSAPDKSGLPSDRFSAERTGGSVSTLTIQRTQQEDSAVYLCASSSYPGQGTEAFFGQGTRLTVV.